This T cell receptor beta chain stems from a study of blood T cell repertoires in COVID-19 (dated by TCRdb to the early 2020s). As for the study more broadly: Collaborator samples came from the United States, Italy and Spain and covered acute and convalescent phases of COVID-19. The material from the prospective study consisted of cDNA or gDNA derived from T cells, B-cell-depleted T cells, or PBMCs. The dataset comprised deeply sampled blood TCRbeta repertoires from subjects exposed to, actively infected with, or recovered from COVID-19. The repertoires were released in a freely available public database meant as a resource for research on the immune response to SARS-CoV-2. The samples were drawn from two sources: the first 160 participants of the ongoing ImmuneRACE study, and some 1,300 subjects contributed by 6 global collaborators. A de-identified subject ID, COVID-19 status, age in years and sex were almost always included in the sample metadata. Where HLA class I and class II types were available, the types were taken from metadata supplied by the sample provider, not from assay-based typing.

Germline trimming amounts to 4 bases on V and 8 bases on J, with 13 as the count of junction bases outside the gene matches. From the cysteine through the phenylalanine, the CDR3 covers 16 amino acids. The entry retains the CDR3 DNA only, 48 bases that are in frame from base 1. Taken from the germline V gene (reference sequence), the CDR1 and CDR2 loops are MNHEY and SMNVEV. The paper as a whole reports these results and caveats: How much clinical and demographic metadata was included differed by source and by participant, and the metadata was provided uncurated.

Comments on this clone: Its antigen target is currently unknown. Base qualities are not provided; no much larger clone lies one nucleotide away.

The immunoSEQ Assay, a bias-controlled multiplex PCR, was used to amplify TCRbeta CDR3 regions from genomic DNA. The paper's processing steps were these. Within the assay, amplification of reference gene primers was used to estimate how many nucleated cells each sample contained. To quantify the absolute abundance of each unique TCRbeta CDR3 rearrangement, sequence reads were collapsed and filtered. For each sample, productive Simpson clonality was calculated as the square root of Simpson's diversity index over productive rearrangements. The clones in this table, taken by TCRdb from immuneACCESS, are in-frame only. Not every clone is retained; where verified, under half of the shortfall comes from an unresolved V gene, and the cause of the rest is unknown. The V and J calls and clone size are taken from that table; D and trimming were inferred from the DNA. The sample records 100,000 to 150,000 clones, roughly 82% of which are singletons. The leading ten clones occupy roughly 5.4% of the sample.

Each collaborating institution followed its own protocols to collect whole blood in K2EDTA tubes. For TCRbeta analysis, collaborators shipped samples as frozen whole blood, isolated PBMCs, or DNA extracted from either of those sample types. The receptor's source is a human donor in a cohort sampled during active COVID-19. Sequenced input: peripheral blood. The rearrangement joined TRBV27 to TRBJ2-1, and 8 bases in between align with TRBD1. The CDR3 loop reads CASSSLWDRYGDEQFF. The bases are TGTGCCAGCAGTTCCCTCTGGGACAGGTACGGCGATGAGCAGTTCTTC.